Listed here are 16 T cell receptor beta chains from one sample, sequenced in a study of STAT3 mutations in large granular lymphocyte leukemia. Sequenced by immunoSEQ multiplex PCR; TCRdb stores in-frame clones only, minus some. The sample contains about 8,600 clones, about 89% of which appear only once. Findings and limits, study-wide: Every T-LGLL patient had at least one immunodominant TCRbeta clonotype.

These receptors have no known antigen. Input material: peripheral blood mononuclear cells. Receptors were obtained from a man older than 75 with T-cell large granular lymphocyte leukemia. Some clones in this sample may be carry-over from other donors' samples.

The chain has TRBV5-4 and TRBJ2-1, with D possibly being TRBD1 or TRBD2 (6 bases each). Per the germline V gene, CDR1 is SGHNT and CDR2 is YYREEE (reference sequence). The ends were cut back, 3 bases at V and 8 bases at J, with 24 bases in the middle. CDR3 size: 17 residues. In DNA, the CDR3 is TGTGCCAGCAGCTGGGGGGCTGTGGCGGCGAGGCGGGATGAGCAGTTCTTC. Its protein product is CASSWGAVAARRDEQFF.

This chain uses TRBV7-8 with TRBJ1-2; a possible D gene is TRBD1 (6 bases). This CDR3 spans 15 amino acids. Trimming pared 5 bases from V and 8 bases from J, leaving 21 bases between. Germline CDR1 is SGHVS and CDR2 is FQNEAQ. Here the CDR3 reads CASSPDTLQGRGYTF. The CDR3 nucleotides are TGTGCCAGCAGCCCGGATACGCTACAGGGTCGGGGCTACACCTTC.

The chain employs TRBV27 and TRBJ1-6; 10 bases are shared with TRBD1. The germline V gene encodes CDR1 MNHEY and CDR2 SMNVEV (reference sequence). This CDR3 contains 14 residues. V shed 3 bases, J shed 9 bases, and the junction held 2 bases outside the gene matches. CDR3 region: CASSFDRGLSPLHF. CDR3 nucleotide sequence: TGTGCCAGCAGTTTCGACAGGGGGCTTTCACCCCTCCACTTT.

The gene calls are TRBV15 and TRBJ2-1; 7 nucleotides line up with TRBD2. V shed 0 bases and J 3 bases; nucleotides not matched to a gene: 17. This CDR3 comprises 20 residues. Germline V gene lookup returns CDR1 LNHNV and CDR2 YYDKDF (reference sequence). The CDR3 loop is CATSRDLRSGTPEDYNEQFF. CDR3 sequence (DNA): TGTGCCACCAGCAGAGATCTGAGGAGCGGGACCCCCGAAGACTACAATGAGCAGTTCTTC.

This chain links TRBV7-8 with TRBJ1-1; D unclear. The CDR3 is 13 amino acids. V was pared by 2 bases and J by 2 bases, with 6 bases between. CDR1 is SGHVS and CDR2 is FQNEAQ in the germline V gene. As DNA, the CDR3 is TGTGCCAGCAGCTTATACACTAACACTGAAGCTTTCTTT. As protein: CASSLYTNTEAFF. Full variable domain (rest looked up from reference TRBV7-8 and TRBJ1-1): GAGVSQSPRYKVAKRGQDVALRCDPISGHVSLFWYQQALGQGPEFLTYFQNEAQLDKSGLPSDRFFAERPEGSVSTLKIQRTQQEDSAVYLCASSLYTNTEAFFGQGTRLTVV.

V usage is TRBV6-5 and J usage is TRBJ1-2, with D perhaps TRBD1 (5 bases). Germline lookup yields CDR1 MNHEY and CDR2 SVGAGI. CDR3 size: 14 residues. Trimming took 7 bases from V and 3 from J, leaving 15 bases between them. CDR3 region: CASTNWGGDYGYTF. DNA for the CDR3: TGTGCCAGCACCAACTGGGGCGGAGACTATGGCTACACCTTC.

The chain is built from TRBV6-5 and TRBJ2-7; 11 nucleotides align to TRBD1. Germline-derived CDR1 and CDR2 are MNHEY and SVGAGI. The junction had 2 bases not matched to a gene; V was cut back by 6 bases and J by 1 base. The CDR3 contains 14 residues. CDR3 protein: CASSRDRGSYEQYF. CDR3 DNA sequence: TGTGCCAGCAGCCGGGACAGGGGGTCCTACGAGCAGTACTTC.

This chain links TRBV6-5 with TRBJ2-7; tentative D call: TRBD1 (6 bases). The CDR3 loop spans 15 amino acids. The V gene's germline CDR1 is MNHEY and CDR2 SVGAGI. Trimming removed 2 bases from V and 1 base from J, with 12 bases in between. The chain's CDR3 is CASSYGGARSYEQYF. The DNA for the CDR3 is TGTGCCAGCAGTTACGGGGGCGCAAGGTCCTACGAGCAGTACTTC.

The rearrangement links TRBV6-1 to TRBJ2-3, with TRBD1 identical over 7 bases. This CDR3 spans 15 amino acids. Germline trimming cut 8 bases from V and 4 bases from J; bases unmatched to any gene: 12. Germline V gives CDR1 MNHNS, CDR2 SASEGT. The CDR3 coding sequence is TGTGCCAGCTCTTTCGGCAGGGGGATCTCAGATACGCAGTATTTT. Its protein is CASSFGRGISDTQYF.

Only one count was recorded for this clone. CDR3 bases: TGTGCCAGCAGCCCTAGCGGGACCACCTACGAGCAGTACTTC. Translated, it gives CASSPSGTTYEQYF. The chain uses TRBV4-2 and TRBJ2-7, with TRBD2 identical over 9 bases. This CDR3 contains 14 residues. The trim removed 4 bases at V and 2 bases at J, leaving 3 bases unmatched. Germline V gene sequence: CDR1 LGHNA, CDR2 YNFKEQ.

V is TRBV5-4 and J is TRBJ1-1; tentatively, D is TRBD1 (5 bases). The germline V gene has CDR1 SGHNT and CDR2 YYREEE (reference sequence). CDR3 size: 15 residues. V lost 0 bases to trimming and J lost 6 bases, with 15 bases between them. DNA for the CDR3: TGTGCCAGCAGCTTGGCCGGATCGGGGGTCGCTGAAGCTTTCTTT. Translated: CASSLAGSGVAEAFF.

The CDR3 DNA reads as TGTGCCAGCAGTTCCCCAGGACAGGGGAAAAACATTCAGTACTTC. This translates into CASSSPGQGKNIQYF. The chain combines TRBV6-5 with TRBJ2-4; the match to TRBD1 covers 9 bases. J lost 4 bases, V lost 4 bases, and 5 bases had no gene match. Germline values: CDR1 MNHEY, CDR2 SVGAGI. There are 15 residues in the CDR3.

This chain joins TRBV6-6 and TRBJ2-5; D remains unclear. Between the trimmed V and J ends, which lost 6 bases and 5 bases, there was a span of 19 bases. This CDR3 is 15 amino acids long. CDR1 is MNHNY and CDR2 is SVGAGI in the germline V gene (reference sequence). The CDR3 loop is CASRESPPLGETQYF. The CDR3 nucleotides read TGTGCCAGCAGGGAAAGTCCCCCCCTTGGGGAGACCCAGTACTTC.

The rearrangement joins TRBV5-1 to TRBJ2-7, with D possibly being TRBD2 (7 bases). CDR1 and CDR2 from the germline V gene are SGHRS and YFSETQ. Deletions cut 4 bases from V and 2 bases from J, with 16 bases between. The CDR3 spans 15 residues. In DNA, the CDR3 is TGCGCCAGCAGCCTGGGGGGGGGCCAGGCCTACGAGCAGTACTTC. It specifies CASSLGGGQAYEQYF.

This clone was picked up one time. The junction differs from germline at one of its ends, possibly a read error. The chain has TRBV30 and TRBJ1-6, with 8 bases identical to TRBD1. The CDR3 extends over 13 amino acids. Germline CDR1 reads GTSNPN; CDR2 reads SVGIG (reference sequence). In DNA form, the CDR3 reads TGCGCGTTGCAGGGGGCCGATAATTCACCCCTCCACTTT. Amino acid sequence: CALQGADNSPLHF.

The rearrangement uses TRBV6-5 and TRBJ1-1; no firm D call. The germline gives CDR1 MNHEY, CDR2 SVGAGI. V was cut by 0 bases and J by 0 bases, with 11 bases left in between. The CDR3 contains 16 residues. This CDR3 is CASSYSFQPMNTEAFF. The CDR3 coding sequence is TGTGCCAGCAGTTACTCGTTCCAGCCCATGAACACTGAAGCTTTCTTT.